Below are 25 T cell receptor beta chains sequenced from a single sample in a study of spatial heterogeneity in lung cancer. Using its own MiXCR run on the 5' RACE reads, TCRdb lists one record per CDR3 protein. The sample lists tens of thousands of distinct CDR3 sequences, about 10% occurring once. Time point in this sample: blood at routine non-recurrence follow-up after resection. The material was PBMCs, obtained at follow-up. The receptors were sampled from a male donor with early-stage non-small cell lung cancer.

This clonotype was seen ten or more times. The CDR3 is CASSIGGGPGFF. CDR3 bases: TGTGCCAGTAGTATCGGGGGCGGGCCTGGGTTCTTC. The chain is built from TRBV19 and TRBJ2-1; D is tentatively TRBD1 or TRBD2 (6 bases each). The germline V gene has CDR1 LNHDA and CDR2 SQIVND (reference sequence). The CDR3 is 12 amino acids. V lost 3 bases, J lost 15 bases, and 15 bases lay in between. Supplemented by reference TRBV19 and TRBJ2-1, the full variable domain reads DGGITQSPKYLFRKEGQNVTLSCEQNLNHDAMYWYRQDPGQGLRLIYYSQIVNDFQKGDIAEGYSVSREKKESFPLTVTSAQKNPTAFYLCASSIGGGPGFFGPGTRLTVL.

This clonotype has just a few counts. This chain joins TRBV5-1 and TRBJ2-7; TRBD1 matches at 8 bases. CDR3 length: 13 amino acids. Germline loops: CDR1 SGHRS, CDR2 YFSETQ. V was clipped by 4 bases and J by 9 bases; unmatched bases: 9. The CDR3 bases are TGCGCCAGCAGCGATGGACAGGGCGAGGGGCAGTACTTC. Translated: CASSDGQGEGQYF. The full variable domain, with the rest looked up from reference TRBV5-1 and TRBJ2-7, is KAGVTQTPRYLIKTRGQQVTLSCSPISGHRSVSWYQQTPGQGLQFLFEYFSETQRNKGNFPGRFSGRQFSNSRSEMNVSTLELGDSALYLCASSDGQGEGQYFGPGTRLTVT.

The J gene is TRBJ2-7, the V gene TRBV9; D may be TRBD2 (5 bases). CDR1 and CDR2 (germline): SGDLS, YYNGEE. Trimming took off 4 bases at V and 1 base at J, with 12 bases between the two ends. The CDR3 loop spans 14 amino acids. CDR3 bases: TGTGCCAGCAGCTTCGCGGGCAGTTCCTACGAGCAGTACTTC. Translated: CASSFAGSSYEQYF.

V gene TRBV12-3 or TRBV12-4 combines with J gene TRBJ1-5; TRBD1 is a possible D gene (5 bases). This CDR3 region has 14 residues. Trimming pared 5 bases from V and 4 bases from J, leaving 12 bases between. The CDR3 region is CASSPQVSNQPQHF. CDR3 in DNA: TGTGCCAGCAGTCCACAGGTGTCTAATCAGCCCCAGCATTTT.

At least ten counts were recorded for this clonotype. The chain uses TRBV6-5 and TRBJ1-4, with 7 positions matching TRBD1. The trim removed 5 bases at V and 8 bases at J, leaving 20 bases unmatched. The CDR3 has 18 amino acids. Looked up from germline, CDR1 is MNHEY and CDR2 is SVGAGI. The CDR3 region is CASSVSPPTQGTGEKLFF. CDR3 bases: TGTGCCAGCAGTGTATCCCCCCCCACACAGGGGACGGGGGAAAAACTGTTTTTT.

This clonotype was found many times. The chain carries TRBV24-1 and TRBJ2-7; 10 bases match TRBD2. V lost 3 bases to trimming and J lost 6 bases; unmatched junction nucleotides: 7. CDR3 length: 15 amino acids. Germline values: CDR1 KGHDR, CDR2 SFDVKD. The CDR3 DNA sequence: TGTGCCACCAGTGATGCCGGGACTAGCGACGCCGAGCAGTACTTC. It translates to CATSDAGTSDAEQYF.

This clonotype was seen at least ten times. J is TRBJ2-2 and V is TRBV24-1, with 7 bases lining up with TRBD1. Germline V gene lookup returns CDR1 KGHDR and CDR2 SFDVKD. The J segment lost 4 bases and the V segment lost 2 bases, leaving 12 bases of the junction unmatched. This CDR3 contains 18 residues. This CDR3 reads CATSDSTRDRAGTGELFF. CDR3 DNA: TGTGCCACCAGTGATTCAACCCGAGACAGGGCGGGCACCGGGGAGCTGTTTTTT.

Only a few counts were recorded for this clonotype. The chain carries TRBV15 and TRBJ2-6; no clear D gene. The CDR3 is 14 amino acids. The germline V gene has CDR1 LNHNV and CDR2 YYDKDF (reference sequence). V gave up 0 bases and J gave up 0 bases, with 0 bases separating them. In nucleotides, the CDR3 is TGTGCCACCAGCAGAGACTCTGGGGCCAACGTCCTGACTTTC. The encoded protein is CATSRDSGANVLTF.

This clonotype has ten or more counts. The V and J genes are TRBV7-2 and TRBJ2-3, with TRBD1 matching over 8 bases. This CDR3 is built from 14 residues. V lost 4 bases and J lost 4; bases outside the gene matches: 4. Germline values: CDR1 SGHTA, CDR2 FQGNSA. The CDR3 nucleotides read TGTGCCAGCAGCTCGTGGACAGGGTCAGATACGCAGTATTTT. Its protein is CASSSWTGSDTQYF. The complete variable domain, with remaining parts taken from reference TRBV7-2 and TRBJ2-3, reads GAGVSQSPSNKVTEKGKDVELRCDPISGHTALYWYRQSLGQGLEFLIYFQGNSAPDKSGLPSDRFSAERTGGSVSTLTIQRTQQEDSAVYLCASSSWTGSDTQYFGPGTRLTVL.

This clonotype was counted only a few times. V is TRBV6-5 and J is TRBJ1-4; D unresolved. The CDR3 contains 14 residues. V dropped 4 bases and J dropped 0 bases, with 6 bases sitting between them. CDR1 MNHEY and CDR2 SVGAGI come from the germline V gene. Here the CDR3 reads CASSLEPTNEKLFF. CDR3 nucleotides: TGTGCCAGCAGTTTAGAACCAACTAATGAAAAACTGTTTTTT.

This clonotype was recorded at least ten times. The CDR3: CSASLAGVIGLRNEQFF. In DNA form, the CDR3 reads TGCAGTGCTAGCCTAGCGGGAGTTATTGGATTAAGAAATGAGCAGTTCTTC. The V gene is TRBV20-1, the J gene TRBJ2-1, with 10 bases identical to TRBD2. The V and J ends lost 3 bases and 7 bases, in that order; junction bases with no gene match: 15. The CDR3 loop spans 17 amino acids. The V gene's germline CDR1 is DFQATT and CDR2 SNEGSKA (reference sequence).

Many counts were recorded for this clonotype. This chain connects TRBV7-8 to TRBJ1-5, with unresolved D. This CDR3 has 17 amino acids. Germline CDR1 reads SGHVS; CDR2 reads FQNEAQ. V gave up 7 bases and J gave up 4 bases, with 23 bases separating them. This chain's CDR3 is CASTPLRRRLNNQPQHF. The CDR3 nucleotides read TGTGCCAGCACCCCCCTCAGGCGGAGGTTGAATAATCAGCCCCAGCATTTT.

As concerns this clonotype: This could be a read error, since a much larger clone is one nucleotide away. This chain connects TRBV7-3 to TRBJ1-1; D unclear. The V gene's germline CDR1 is SGHTA and CDR2 FQGTGA. This CDR3 spans 13 amino acids. The CDR3 DNA sequence: TGTACCAGCAGCTCCCTCAGCAGCACTGAAGCTTTCTTT. Encoded protein: CTSSSLSSTEAFF.

This clonotype has ten or more counts. V is TRBV24-1 and J is TRBJ2-2; 9 positions agree with TRBD2. Germline CDR1 is KGHDR and CDR2 is SFDVKD. The CDR3 runs to 18 residues. V shed 0 bases, J shed 0 bases, and the junction held 4 bases outside the gene matches. CDR3 region: CATSDLTPSGANTGELFF. The CDR3, as DNA: TGTGCCACCAGTGATTTGACCCCTAGCGGGGCGAACACCGGGGAGCTGTTTTTT.

This chain's CDR3 is CASSWDTNTEAFF. The CDR3 coding sequence is TGTGCCAGCAGCTGGGACACAAACACTGAAGCTTTCTTT. The rearrangement uses TRBV12-3 or TRBV12-4 and TRBJ1-1, with D perhaps TRBD1 (6 bases). V was cut by 6 bases and J by 2 bases, with 10 bases left in between. The CDR3 consists of 13 residues.

V usage is TRBV7-9 and J usage is TRBJ1-6, with D tentatively TRBD1 (6 bases). Between the trimmed V and J ends, which lost 2 bases and 8 bases, there was a span of 13 bases. The CDR3 totals 15 residues. In germline, CDR1 is SEHNR, CDR2 FQNEAQ (reference sequence). In nucleotides, the CDR3 is TGTGCCAGCAGCTTAAGAGGACAGCCCTATTCACCCCTCCACTTT. Its protein is CASSLRGQPYSPLHF.

This clonotype was counted at least ten times. The rearrangement uses TRBV29-1 and TRBJ2-7, with D unclear. CDR3 size: 15 residues. Germline V lookup: CDR1 SQVTM, CDR2 ANQGSEA. The germline V and J ends were trimmed by 0 bases and 0 bases, with 12 bases remaining between them. DNA for the CDR3: TGCAGCGTTGAAGATCTACTGGGAAACTCCTACGAGCAGTACTTC. Residues: CSVEDLLGNSYEQYF.

This clonotype was seen repeatedly, ten times or more. An end of the junction differs from the germline gene, which may be a read error. V gene TRBV20-1 combines with J gene TRBJ2-3; 8 bases fit TRBD2. This CDR3 contains 15 residues. The V gene's germline CDR1 is DFQATT and CDR2 SNEGSKA (reference sequence). DNA of the CDR3: TGCAGTGCCAGAGGTACTAGCGGACGCACAGATACGCAGTATTTT. It codes for CSARGTSGRTDTQYF.

This clonotype was found a few times. This chain connects TRBV4-3 to TRBJ2-2; D unresolved. The V end lost 0 bases, the J end lost 6 bases, and 5 bases lay between the germline ends. The CDR3 loop spans 13 amino acids. Germline CDR1 is LGHNA and CDR2 is YSLEER. The DNA of the CDR3 is TGCGCCAGCAGCCAAGATACGCCCGGGGAGCTGTTTTTT. Translating gives CASSQDTPGELFF.

This clonotype was counted a few times. CDR3 bases: TGTGCCAGCAGCAGCAGGGATCATTCACCCCTCCACTTT. This encodes CASSSRDHSPLHF. The chain links TRBV7-2 to TRBJ1-6; a possible D gene is TRBD1 (5 bases). Trimming cost V 5 bases and J 8 bases, with 10 bases left between them. The length of the CDR3 is 13 residues. Germline V gene sequence: CDR1 SGHTA, CDR2 FQGNSA.

This clonotype was seen a few times. This chain joins TRBV7-2 and TRBJ2-7; D is unclear. The CDR3 spans 10 residues. From germline, CDR1 is SGHTA and CDR2 FQGNSA. V was clipped by 8 bases and J by 2 bases, with 4 bases between them. The CDR3, as DNA: TGTGCCAGCTCGGCCTACGAGCAGTACTTC. It yields the protein CASSAYEQYF.

The chain carries TRBV4-3 and TRBJ1-1; D is undetermined. Germline V gene data show CDR1 as LGHNA and CDR2 as YSLEER. CDR3 length equals 14 residues. Trimming took off 0 bases at V and 11 bases at J, with 16 bases between the two ends. CDR3 DNA sequence: TGCGCCAGCAGCCAAGATAGGTTCATCAACCGGGCTTTCTTT. This sequence encodes CASSQDRFINRAFF.

The chain combines TRBV30 with TRBJ2-7; D not certain. V was pared by 3 bases and J by 5 bases, with 8 bases between. CDR1 is GTSNPN, CDR2 SVGIG, per germline (reference sequence). The CDR3 has 11 amino acids. CDR3 bases: TGTGCCTGGAGGAAGCGCGACGAGCAGTACTTC. Amino acids: CAWRKRDEQYF.

This clonotype has a handful of counts. This chain connects TRBV5-6 to TRBJ2-1; D possibly uses TRBD1 or TRBD2 (6 bases each). Germline-derived CDR1 and CDR2 are SGHDT and YYEEEE. Between the trimmed V and J ends, which lost 0 bases and 9 bases, there was a span of 16 bases. CDR3 length equals 15 residues. The CDR3 here is CASSLGPGGGVEQFF. For the CDR3, the DNA is TGTGCCAGCAGCTTGGGGCCCGGGGGCGGAGTTGAGCAGTTCTTC.

This clonotype was counted only a few times. J is TRBJ2-1 and V is TRBV5-1; the D gene is possibly TRBD2 (6 bases). Germline CDR1 and CDR2: SGHRS and YFSETQ. The CDR3 consists of 14 residues. The ends were cut back, 6 bases at V and 7 bases at J, with 17 bases in the middle. CDR3 sequence: CASNLASPSNEQFF. CDR3 sequence (DNA): TGCGCCAGCAATCTAGCGAGCCCTTCTAATGAGCAGTTCTTC.